These 29 T cell receptor beta chains were sequenced from one sample in a study of cytotoxic CD8 clonotypes in ibrutinib-treated CLL. TCRdb's table, derived via immunoSEQ multiplex PCR, lists solely in-frame clones and lacks some. The data show 58,000 or so clones, less than 75% seen once. The material sequenced was PBMCs, taken after 12 months of ibrutinib treatment. These receptors originate from a human donor with chronic lymphocytic leukemia.

This clone was counted only a few times. This chain uses TRBV9 with TRBJ1-2; D uncertain. Between the trimmed V and J ends, which lost 4 bases and 5 bases, there was a span of 24 bases. Germline loops: CDR1 SGDLS, CDR2 YYNGEE. The CDR3 has 17 amino acids. The CDR3 DNA is TGTGCCAGCAGCCCGAGCCTCGGTACGGGAGTGGGATATGGCTACACCTTC. Translating it yields CASSPSLGTGVGYGYTF. Full variable domain (outside the CDR3, taken from reference TRBV9 and TRBJ1-2): DSGVTQTPKHLITATGQRVTLRCSPRSGDLSVYWYQQSLDQGLQFLIQYYNGEERAKGNILERFSAQQFPDLHSELNLSSLELGDSALYFCASSPSLGTGVGYGYTFGSGTRLTVV.

The rearrangement uses TRBV7-2 and TRBJ2-7; tentative D call: TRBD1 (5 bases). V gave up 3 bases and J gave up 3 bases, with 12 bases separating them. The CDR3 covers 14 residues. The germline gives CDR1 SGHTA, CDR2 FQGNSA. The CDR3 reads CASSLAGQLYEQYF. The CDR3 DNA is TGTGCCAGCAGCTTGGCAGGACAACTCTACGAGCAGTACTTC.

Only a few counts were recorded for this clone. The rearrangement uses TRBV29-1 and TRBJ2-3; D is unclear. Trimming removed 0 bases from V and 5 bases from J, with 9 bases in between. This CDR3 region has 13 residues. The germline gives CDR1 SQVTM, CDR2 ANQGSEA. CDR3 coding DNA: TGCAGCGTTGAAGAGGGGTGGGAAGATACGCAGTATTTT. The encoded protein is CSVEEGWEDTQYF.

Many counts were recorded for this clone. This chain connects TRBV5-6 to TRBJ1-6; D is possibly TRBD1 (5 bases). Trimming shortened V by 5 bases and J by 5 bases, and 11 bases separated the two germline ends. This CDR3 is built from 14 residues. CDR1 is SGHDT and CDR2 is YYEEEE in the germline V gene. DNA for the CDR3: TGTGCCAGCAGTCAGGGAAGAAATAATTCACCCCTCCACTTT. Encoded protein: CASSQGRNNSPLHF.

The V gene is TRBV5-1, the J gene TRBJ1-2; unclear D gene. Trimming pared 4 bases from V and 0 bases from J, leaving 13 bases between. CDR1 is SGHRS and CDR2 is YFSETQ in the germline V gene. The CDR3 spans 15 residues. The CDR3: CASSKERIPNYGYTF. The CDR3 bases are TGCGCCAGCAGCAAGGAGCGGATACCTAACTATGGCTACACCTTC.

The J gene is TRBJ2-5, the V gene TRBV4-2, with a weak D call TRBD2 (5 bases). The length of the CDR3 is 16 residues. V lost 0 bases and J lost 7, with 18 bases in between. Per germline, CDR1 LGHNA and CDR2 YNFKEQ. The chain's CDR3 is CASSQESGGGLGTQYF. CDR3 in DNA: TGTGCCAGCAGCCAAGAATCGGGTGGCGGGCTGGGGACCCAGTACTTC.

Many counts were recorded for this clone. This chain connects TRBV6-5 to TRBJ1-4; TRBD1 matches at 9 bases. Germline V gives CDR1 MNHEY, CDR2 SVGAGI. This CDR3 is 14 amino acids long. Germline trimming cut 6 bases from V and 6 bases from J; bases unmatched to any gene: 5. For the CDR3, the DNA is TGTGCCAGCAGAAGACAGGGGGATCATGAAAAACTGTTTTTT. It encodes CASRRQGDHEKLFF.

The gene calls are TRBV6-1 and TRBJ1-2, with D possibly matching TRBD1 (6 bases). V was trimmed by 8 bases and J by 6 bases, leaving 13 bases between them. Germline V gene sequence: CDR1 MNHNS, CDR2 SASEGT. The CDR3 runs 12 residues. The DNA for the CDR3 is TGTGCCAGCCAGGGACAAAAAGATGGCTACACCTTC. It is translated as CASQGQKDGYTF.

V and J are TRBV2 and TRBJ1-6, with D hard to call. V shed 7 bases and J shed 5 bases, with 9 bases lying between them. CDR3 length equals 13 residues. Per the germline V gene, CDR1 is SNHLY and CDR2 is FYNNEI. The chain's CDR3 is CASMQANNSPLHF. The CDR3 DNA sequence: TGTGCCAGCATGCAGGCTAATAATTCACCCCTCCACTTT.

V usage is TRBV28 and J usage is TRBJ1-2; 7 nucleotides line up with TRBD1. CDR3 length: 15 residues. Germline CDR1 reads MDHEN; CDR2 reads SYDVKM. Trimming at V came to 6 bases and at J to 8 bases, leaving 15 bases not matched to a gene. CDR3 amino acids: CASRLNNRGSIGYTF. CDR3 coding DNA: TGTGCCAGCAGACTTAACAACAGGGGAAGTATAGGCTACACCTTC.

Ten or more counts support this clone. The genes are TRBV5-1 and TRBJ1-6, with TRBD1 matching over 7 bases. With V trimmed by 7 bases and J by 4 bases, 5 bases remained unmatched. Germline lookup yields CDR1 SGHRS and CDR2 YFSETQ. The CDR3 length is 14 residues. The CDR3 loop is CASGTGQYNSPLHF. CDR3 nucleotides: TGCGCCAGCGGAACGGGACAGTATAATTCACCCCTCCACTTT.

The V gene is TRBV6-5, the J gene TRBJ2-1, with 9 nucleotides matching TRBD2. V lost 6 bases, J lost 10 bases, and 7 bases stayed unmatched. The germline V gene has CDR1 MNHEY and CDR2 SVGAGI. The CDR3 totals 13 residues. The CDR3 loop is CASRASGGFEQFF. The CDR3 nucleotides read TGTGCCAGCAGGGCCAGCGGGGGGTTCGAGCAGTTCTTC.

The chain recombines TRBV29-1 with TRBJ1-2; the match to TRBD1 covers 7 bases. This CDR3 contains 13 residues. Germline V lookup: CDR1 SQVTM, CDR2 ANQGSEA. V dropped 3 bases and J dropped 3; count of bases not matched to a gene: 4. The CDR3 region is CSVETGNDYGYTF. CDR3 sequence (DNA): TGCAGCGTTGAGACAGGGAACGACTATGGCTACACCTTC. Filled out from reference TRBV29-1 and TRBJ1-2, the complete variable domain reads SAVISQKPSRDICQRGTSLTIQCQVDSQVTMMFWYRQQPGQSLTLIATANQGSEATYESGFVIDKFPISRPNLTFSTLTVSNMSPEDSSIYLCSVETGNDYGYTFGSGTRLTVV.

The chain joins TRBV29-1 to TRBJ1-2; 7 bases line up with TRBD1. The junction had 8 bases not matched to a gene; V was cut back by 3 bases and J by 7 bases. The CDR3 spans 13 residues. CDR1 and CDR2 from the germline V gene are SQVTM and ANQGSEA. CDR3 sequence reads: CSVESQGRGGYTF. The CDR3 bases are TGCAGCGTTGAGTCACAGGGGAGGGGTGGCTACACCTTC.

This chain links TRBV11-1 with TRBJ2-2; 11 bases map to TRBD1. After removal of 3 bases from V and 5 bases from J, the junction contained 2 bases not matched to a gene. The CDR3 length is 15 residues. Germline V gives CDR1 SGHAT, CDR2 FQDESV (reference sequence). CDR3 amino acids: CASSLDRGRTGELFF. The CDR3 DNA follows: TGTGCCAGCAGCTTGGACAGGGGGCGAACCGGGGAGCTGTTTTTT.

The V call is TRBV23-1, the J call TRBJ2-7, with 9 nucleotides matching TRBD1. TRBV23-1 is an open reading frame whose function is uncertain. This CDR3 has 17 amino acids. V was pared by 1 base and J by 3 bases, with 10 bases of the junction left unmatched. The CDR3 nucleotides are TGCGCCAGCAGTCAATGGGGACAGGGAATCCTCCACTACGAGCAGTACTTC. Translating gives CASSQWGQGILHYEQYF.

The V call is TRBV10-3, the J call TRBJ2-1; the D is unclear. There are 13 residues in the CDR3. With 1 base removed from V and 2 bases from J, the gap between germline ends came to 3 bases. CDR1 is ENHRY, CDR2 SYGVKD, per germline. Here the CDR3 DNA reads TGTGCCATCAGTGAGTTCCCCTACAATGAGCAGTTCTTC. Translated: CAISEFPYNEQFF.

V usage is TRBV5-4 and J usage is TRBJ2-6; 9 bases align to TRBD1. Germline-derived CDR1 and CDR2 are SGHNT and YYREEE (reference sequence). The ends lost 4 bases at V and 2 bases at J; junction bases unmatched: 4. The CDR3 sequence is 16 residues long. CDR3 protein: CASSGTGFTGANVLTF. As DNA, the CDR3 is TGTGCCAGCAGCGGGACAGGGTTTACTGGGGCCAACGTCCTGACTTTC.

This clone was observed a handful of times. The CDR3 bases are TGTGCCAGCAGCCCCCGACAGGTCCCCGGGGAGCTGTTTTTT. This gives the protein CASSPRQVPGELFF. This rearrangement joins TRBV7-6 to TRBJ2-2; D perhaps matches TRBD1 (6 bases). CDR3 size: 14 residues. The germline gives CDR1 SGHVS, CDR2 FNYEAQ. V was pared by 5 bases and J by 6 bases, with 13 bases between.

This clone was seen only a few times. This chain connects TRBV6-1 to TRBJ2-7; 9 bases are a match to TRBD1. Trimming cost V 6 bases and J 1 base; bases outside gene matches: 1. The CDR3 is made up of 13 amino acids. Germline V lookup: CDR1 MNHNS, CDR2 SASEGT. CDR3: CASRGQGSYEQYV. CDR3 DNA sequence: TGTGCCAGCAGGGGACAGGGTTCCTACGAGCAGTACGTC.

The CDR3 region has the DNA TGTGCCAGCAGCCGTGGGGGGCTCCGAATGACAGATACGCAGTATTTT. Translating it yields CASSRGGLRMTDTQYF. The chain couples TRBV7-4 to TRBJ2-3, with D perhaps assigned TRBD1 or TRBD2 (6 bases each). Germline loops: CDR1 SGHVT, CDR2 SQSDAQ. The CDR3 is 16 residues long. V shed 5 bases and J shed 3 bases, with 18 bases lying between them.

The rearrangement uses TRBV9 and TRBJ2-1; possible D gene TRBD2, 7 bases. The CDR3 totals 15 residues. Germline V gives CDR1 SGDLS, CDR2 YYNGEE. V lost 3 bases and J 8 bases, leaving 18 bases between the germline ends. CDR3 sequence: CASSGQGRGIDEQFF. DNA for the CDR3: TGTGCCAGCAGCGGCCAAGGGAGGGGGATTGATGAGCAGTTCTTC.

The rearrangement uses TRBV11-2 and TRBJ1-5, with D perhaps TRBD1 (5 bases). The V and J ends lost 5 bases and 4 bases respectively, with 9 bases between them. This CDR3 comprises 13 residues. Germline V CDR1 and CDR2: SGHAT, FQNNGV. The DNA of the CDR3 is TGTGCCAGCAGCCCTTGGGGGAATCAGCCCCAGCATTTT. This translates into CASSPWGNQPQHF.

The rearrangement uses TRBV5-1 and TRBJ1-1; D uncertain. V was cut by 0 bases and J by 2 bases, with 11 bases left in between. The germline gives CDR1 SGHRS, CDR2 YFSETQ. The CDR3 consists of 15 residues. The CDR3 is CASSLGRVLNTEAFF. CDR3 nucleotide sequence: TGCGCCAGCAGCTTGGGGAGGGTACTCAACACTGAAGCTTTCTTT.

The sample holds many counts of this clone. J is TRBJ2-1 and V is TRBV27, with 7 bases identical to TRBD2. The CDR3 is made up of 16 amino acids. CDR1 MNHEY and CDR2 SMNVEV come from the germline V gene (reference sequence). The J segment lost 8 bases and the V segment lost 3 bases, leaving 13 bases of the junction unmatched. The CDR3 spells CASSFFTATSRDEQFF. In DNA form, the CDR3 reads TGTGCCAGCAGTTTTTTTACTGCGACTAGCAGGGATGAGCAGTTCTTC.

The V call is TRBV19, the J call TRBJ1-6; D is uncertain. The CDR3 length is 15 residues. Germline V lookup: CDR1 LNHDA, CDR2 SQIVND (reference sequence). V lost 10 bases, J lost 0 bases, and 13 bases lay in between. The CDR3 reads CATRRGVSYNSPLHF. In nucleotides, the CDR3 is TGTGCCACTAGGCGCGGGGTCTCCTATAATTCACCCCTCCACTTT.

The sample holds a few counts of this clone. V is TRBV7-6 and J is TRBJ2-7, with 13 bases fitting TRBD2. The CDR3 is 14 residues long. The ends lost 8 bases at V and 2 bases at J; junction bases unmatched: 3. CDR1 SGHVS and CDR2 FNYEAQ come from the germline V gene. The CDR3 reads CASLGTSGTYEQYV. The CDR3 DNA reads TGTGCCAGCTTGGGGACTAGCGGGACCTACGAGCAGTACGTC.

This chain uses TRBV6-1 with TRBJ2-6; D is undetermined. Trimming removed 6 bases from V and 0 bases from J, with 9 bases in between. Germline CDR1 and CDR2: MNHNS and SASEGT. This CDR3 has 15 residues. CDR3 sequence: CASSRVLSGANVLTF. The CDR3 DNA follows: TGTGCCAGCAGCCGTGTCCTCTCTGGGGCCAACGTCCTGACTTTC.

The gene calls are TRBV4-1 and TRBJ2-5, with 9 bases lining up with TRBD1. CDR3 length equals 15 residues. The germline V gene has CDR1 MGHRA and CDR2 YSYEKL. J gave up 3 bases and V 3 bases, and 5 bases lay outside the gene matches. CDR3 protein: CASSQAGQGKETQYF. The CDR3 DNA sequence: TGCGCCAGCAGCCAGGCCGGACAGGGGAAAGAGACCCAGTACTTC.